The 26 T cell receptor beta chains below all came from one sample that was sequenced in a study of T cell clonality in common variable immunodeficiency. Clones were read by immunoSEQ multiplex PCR, and TCRdb kept only the in-frame ones, dropping some. The data show 44,000 or so clones, with none appearing a single time. Sample: peripheral blood mononuclear cells. These receptors all stem from a person between 18 and 70 years old in good health.

This clone came up many times. The read stops 3 residues short of the end of the CDR3; the missing end is completed from the germline J gene. This rearrangement joins TRBV28 to TRBJ1-3; 7 nucleotides line up with TRBD1. This CDR3 comprises 14 residues. Germline V CDR1 and CDR2: MDHEN, SYDVKM. V lost 4 bases and J lost 2; bases outside the gene matches: 2. The CDR3 DNA, read in part, is TGTGCCAGCAGTTCAGGGGGAGCTGGAAACACC. Its translation: CASSSGGAGNT. In full, the CDR3 is CASSSGGAGNTIYF.

This clone was seen at least ten times. The read ends 3 residues shy of where the CDR3 ends; the end is completed using the germline J gene. V is TRBV27 and J is TRBJ2-7, with D perhaps TRBD1 (6 bases). CDR1 and CDR2 from the germline V gene are MNHEY and SMNVEV (reference sequence). V lost 3 bases and J 4 bases, leaving 13 bases between the germline ends. This CDR3 spans 14 amino acids. The CDR3 reads CASSLQGLPYEQYF. Incomplete CDR3 DNA: TGTGCCAGCAGTTTGCAGGGGTTGCCGTACGAG.

This clone was seen ten or more times. The sequenced fragment ends 3 residues before the CDR3 boundary, so the rest is inferred from the germline J gene. The gene calls are TRBV30 and TRBJ2-4; 8 bases match TRBD1. The CDR3 spans 16 residues. CDR1 and CDR2 (germline): GTSNPN, SVGIG (reference sequence). V gave up 0 bases and J gave up 3 bases; unmatched junction bases: 7. The sequenced part of the CDR3 DNA is TGTGCCTGGAGTGTATCAGGGGGCTATGACAAAAACATT. Protein product: CAWSVSGGYDKNI. The CDR3 in its entirety is CAWSVSGGYDKNIQYF.

Ten or more counts support this clone. The read ends 3 residues early relative to the CDR3; the germline J gene fills the gap. The chain joins TRBV7-9 to TRBJ1-1, with a possible D match to TRBD1 (5 bases). CDR1 and CDR2 from the germline V gene are SEHNR and FQNEAQ (reference sequence). V was clipped by 3 bases and J by 1 base, with 6 bases between them. CDR3 length: 13 amino acids. CDR3 DNA, as far as it was read: TGTGCCAGCAGCTTCCAGGGGAACACTGAA. It codes for CASSFQGNTE. Given in full, the CDR3 is CASSFQGNTEAFF.

Many counts were recorded for this clone. The sequence runs out 3 residues before the end of the CDR3; the remainder is reconstructed from the germline J gene. This chain connects TRBV28 to TRBJ2-1; 11 bases match TRBD2. The V gene's germline CDR1 is MDHEN and CDR2 SYDVKM. The V gene end was trimmed by 10 bases and the J gene end by 3 bases; junction bases not matched to a gene: 2. The CDR3 sequence is 13 residues long. CDR3 in amino acids: CATGTSGYNEQFF. CDR3 DNA, as far as it was read: TGTGCCACCGGGACTAGCGGCTACAATGAG.

The table lists this clone with many counts. The read halts 3 residues ahead of the CDR3 end, with the missing end drawn from the germline J gene. This chain links TRBV13 with TRBJ2-5; weak D call: TRBD2 (5 bases). Germline V gene sequence: CDR1 PRHDT, CDR2 FYEKMQ (reference sequence). The CDR3 covers 14 residues. Trimming shortened V by 2 bases and J by 1 base, and 8 bases separated the two germline ends. CDR3 bases read: TGTGCCAGCAGCTTAAGAGGACTCCAAGAGACC. It specifies CASSLRGLQET. The whole CDR3 protein reads CASSLRGLQETQYF. The full variable domain, with the rest looked up from reference TRBV13 and TRBJ2-5, is AAGVIQSPRHLIKEKRETATLKCYPIPRHDTVYWYQQGPGQDPQFLISFYEKMQSDKGSIPDRFSAQQFSDYHSELNMSSLELGDSALYFCASSLRGLQETQYFGPGTRLLVL.

At least ten counts were recorded for this clone. The read ends 3 residues shy of where the CDR3 ends; the end is completed using the germline J gene. The V gene is TRBV28, the J gene TRBJ1-2, with TRBD1 identical over 7 bases. The CDR3 is 12 residues long. The germline CDR1 and CDR2 sequences are MDHEN and SYDVKM. V shed 10 bases, J shed 4 bases, and the junction held 6 bases outside the gene matches. The sequenced CDR3 bases are TGTGCCACCGCGGGACAGTCCTATGGC. Protein sequence: CATAGQSYG. The entire CDR3 is CATAGQSYGYTF.

This clone was observed at least ten times. The CDR3 end falls 3 residues outside the read, so it is completed with the germline J gene. This chain links TRBV5-1 with TRBJ2-7; 8 nucleotides align to TRBD1. CDR1 SGHRS and CDR2 YFSETQ come from the germline V gene. This CDR3 is 15 amino acids long. V trimming: 0 bases; J trimming: 6 bases; junction bases outside the gene matches: 8. Here the CDR3 reads CASSLESRGPGEQYF. The CDR3 DNA, read in part, is TGCGCCAGCAGCTTGGAGTCCAGGGGGCCAGGCGAG.

This clone was counted at least ten times. The read ends 3 residues before the CDR3 terminus; that terminus is restored from the germline J gene. The chain carries TRBV27 and TRBJ2-3, with 8 bases lining up with TRBD1. This CDR3 is 15 amino acids long. The germline V gene encodes CDR1 MNHEY and CDR2 SMNVEV (reference sequence). V was pared by 8 bases and J by 1 base, with 8 bases of the junction left unmatched. The CDR3 is CASSSVGQGTDTQYF. The covered CDR3 bases are TGTGCCAGCTCGTCCGTGGGACAGGGCACAGATACG.

This clone was seen at least ten times. From the germline J gene comes the end of the CDR3, since the read stops 3 residues before it. The gene calls are TRBV5-1 and TRBJ2-7; tentatively, D is TRBD2 (5 bases). Germline V gene lookup returns CDR1 SGHRS and CDR2 YFSETQ. V was trimmed by 4 bases and J by 2 bases, leaving 13 bases between them. This CDR3 is 14 amino acids long. The DNA read from the CDR3 is TGCGCCAGCAGCCTGTATGCCGGGGCCTACGAG. Translation gives CASSLYAGAYE. The whole CDR3 sequence reads CASSLYAGAYEQYF.

At least ten counts were recorded for this clone. The read gets to within 3 residues of the CDR3 end, and the germline J gene fills in the rest. V and J are TRBV18 and TRBJ2-1; 7 bases are a match to TRBD2. Germline-derived CDR1 and CDR2 are KGHSH and LQKENI. J was trimmed by 9 bases and V by 2 bases; bases with no gene match: 10. The CDR3 loop spans 15 amino acids. CDR3 protein: CASSPGLAVEGEQFF. The part of the CDR3 DNA that was read is TGTGCCAGCTCACCAGGTCTAGCGGTAGAGGGTGAG.

This clone came up many times. The read ends 3 residues shy of where the CDR3 ends; the end is completed using the germline J gene. The rearrangement joins TRBV28 to TRBJ2-7; 8 positions match TRBD1. Trimming at V came to 5 bases and at J to 3 bases, leaving 12 bases not matched to a gene. This CDR3 contains 16 residues. Germline CDR1 reads MDHEN; CDR2 reads SYDVKM. CDR3: CASSLPAGGGFYEQYF. The covered CDR3 bases are TGTGCCAGCAGTCTTCCGGCAGGGGGCGGCTTCTACGAG.

This clone has a count of ten or more. The missing CDR3 end, 3 residues past where the read stops, is filled in from the germline J gene. The J gene is TRBJ2-5, the V gene TRBV5-4; weak D call: TRBD2 (5 bases). CDR1 SGHNT and CDR2 YYREEE come from the germline V gene (reference sequence). V gave up 4 bases and J gave up 1 base, with 17 bases separating them. This CDR3 comprises 16 residues. CDR3 in amino acids: CASSTGVRLTQETQYF. The CDR3 bases that were read are TGTGCCAGCAGCACCGGGGTCAGGCTGACCCAAGAGACC.

This clone appeared many times. The read terminates 3 residues ahead of where the CDR3 ends, so the germline J gene completes it. This sequence joins TRBV19 and TRBJ1-1; TRBD1 is a possible D gene (6 bases). Germline V gene sequence: CDR1 LNHDA, CDR2 SQIVND (reference sequence). Trimming took off 2 bases at V and 5 bases at J, with 9 bases between the two ends. This CDR3 is 13 amino acids long. CDR3 loop: CASSINRATEAFF. The sequenced CDR3 bases are TGTGCCAGTAGTATAAACAGGGCGACTGAA.

This clone appeared many times. The CDR3 goes on 3 residues after the read ends, and that part is filled in from the germline J gene. The gene calls are TRBV7-2 and TRBJ1-2, with TRBD1 matching over 9 bases. Germline CDR1 SGHTA, CDR2 FQGNSA. The CDR3 has 15 residues. V lost 4 bases and J lost 4; bases outside the gene matches: 7. The CDR3 bases that were read are TGTGCCAGCAGCTCTATCCAGACAGGGGGCTATGGC. Protein product: CASSSIQTGGYG. The complete CDR3 protein is CASSSIQTGGYGYTF. The complete variable domain, with remaining parts taken from reference TRBV7-2 and TRBJ1-2, reads GAGVSQSPSNKVTEKGKDVELRCDPISGHTALYWYRQSLGQGLEFLIYFQGNSAPDKSGLPSDRFSAERTGGSVSTLTIQRTQQEDSAVYLCASSSIQTGGYGYTFGSGTRLTVV.

This clone was recorded at least ten times. The missing CDR3 end, 3 residues past where the read stops, is filled in from the germline J gene. The chain carries TRBV7-2 and TRBJ2-5; 7 bases are shared with TRBD1. The CDR3 is made up of 14 amino acids. V shed 1 base, J shed 4 bases, and the junction held 3 bases outside the gene matches. CDR1 SGHTA and CDR2 FQGNSA come from the germline V gene. Partial CDR3 DNA: TGTGCCAGCAGCTTAGTTGGGACAGCAGAGACC. This translates into CASSLVGTAET. The entire CDR3 protein reads CASSLVGTAETQYF.

This clone was picked up many times. The read comes to an end 3 residues before the CDR3 does, leaving the germline J gene to fill in the end. This rearrangement joins TRBV7-2 to TRBJ2-7, with D unresolved. Germline CDR1 reads SGHTA; CDR2 reads FQGNSA. V lost 2 bases and J lost 2, with 4 bases in between. There are 12 residues in the CDR3. CDR3 DNA, as far as it was read: TGTGCCAGCAGCTTAACTACCTACGAG. As protein: CASSLTTYE. The complete CDR3 protein is CASSLTTYEQYF.

Many counts were recorded for this clone. The read finishes 3 residues shy of the CDR3 end, and the germline J gene is used to complete it. The V gene is TRBV3-1 (or the pseudogene TRBV3-2), the J gene TRBJ1-2; D is unclear. CDR3 size: 13 residues. Germline CDR1 reads LGHDT; CDR2 reads YNNKEL (reference sequence). V dropped 4 bases and J dropped 6 bases, with 12 bases sitting between them. Here the CDR3 reads CASSPRSGDGYTF. CDR3 bases read: TGTGCCAGCAGCCCCCGGTCCGGGGATGGC.

This clone was counted at least ten times. The read gets to within 3 residues of the CDR3 end, and the germline J gene fills in the rest. This chain joins TRBV7-2 and TRBJ2-4, with TRBD1 matching over 8 bases. The CDR3 runs 15 residues. Germline values: CDR1 SGHTA, CDR2 FQGNSA. V was clipped by 5 bases and J by 4 bases; unmatched bases: 7. The sequenced part of the CDR3 DNA is TGTGCCAGCAGCCCACGGACAGGGTGGAAAAACATT. It encodes CASSPRTGWKNI. In full, the CDR3 reads CASSPRTGWKNIQYF.

This clone was found many times. Read coverage stops 3 residues before the CDR3 terminus; the germline J gene supplies the remainder. The V gene is TRBV20-1, the J gene TRBJ1-1, with 9 nucleotides matching TRBD1. Unmatched junction bases numbered 10, after V lost 3 bases and J lost 5 bases. The CDR3 contains 15 residues. CDR1 and CDR2 from the germline V gene are DFQATT and SNEGSKA (reference sequence). The CDR3 bases that were read are TGCAGTGCTAGGCCTACCGGGACAGGGAAGACTGAA. Residues: CSARPTGTGKTE. The entire CDR3 protein reads CSARPTGTGKTEAFF.

This clone was observed at least ten times. Read data end 3 residues before the CDR3 end; the end is taken from the germline J gene. The chain employs TRBV19 and TRBJ2-7, with TRBD2 identical over 10 bases. V lost 1 base and J lost 6; bases outside the gene matches: 6. Per germline, CDR1 LNHDA and CDR2 SQIVND (reference sequence). CDR3 length: 15 amino acids. The CDR3 region is CASSIVGTSESEQYF. The part of the CDR3 DNA that was read is TGTGCCAGTAGTATAGTAGGGACTAGCGAATCCGAG.

This clone was recorded many times. The read ends 3 residues early relative to the CDR3; the germline J gene fills the gap. V is TRBV19 and J is TRBJ1-5; possible D gene TRBD1, 5 bases. CDR3 length: 13 amino acids. Trimming left V 6 bases short and J 6 bases short, with 12 bases between. Germline CDR1 reads LNHDA; CDR2 reads SQIVND (reference sequence). This CDR3 reads CASSRAGSQPQHF. The CDR3 DNA, read in part, is TGTGCCAGTAGCCGGGCAGGGTCTCAGCCC.

In this sample, this clone turned up many times. CDR3 amino acids: CASRRDTEAFF. The DNA read from the CDR3 is TGTGCCAGCCGCCGGGACACTGAA. This chain joins TRBV27 and TRBJ1-1; D is uncertain. The CDR3 end lies 3 residues beyond the end of the read and is filled in from the germline J gene. V was clipped by 8 bases and J by 3 bases, with 7 bases between them. CDR1 and CDR2 from the germline V gene are MNHEY and SMNVEV (reference sequence). The CDR3 is 11 amino acids.

Many counts were recorded for this clone. The read finishes 3 residues shy of the CDR3 end, and the germline J gene is used to complete it. The chain is built from TRBV7-2 and TRBJ2-5, with 9 positions matching TRBD1. CDR1 SGHTA and CDR2 FQGNSA come from the germline V gene. The J segment lost 6 bases and the V segment lost 4 bases, leaving 6 bases of the junction unmatched. The CDR3 has 14 residues. CDR3 DNA (partial): TGTGCCAGCAGCTCCACAGGGGGCTCGAAGACC. The encoded protein is CASSSTGGSKT. Given in full, the CDR3 is CASSSTGGSKTQYF.

This clone was recorded many times. The sequenced fragment ends 3 residues before the CDR3 boundary, so the rest is inferred from the germline J gene. V and J are TRBV6-1 and TRBJ1-2, with TRBD1 identical over 8 bases. Germline lookup yields CDR1 MNHNS and CDR2 SASEGT. Trimming took 1 base from V and 6 from J; bases not matched to a gene: 7. CDR3 size: 15 residues. This CDR3 is CASSEEEDRVHGYTF. The covered CDR3 bases are TGTGCCAGCAGTGAAGAGGAGGACAGGGTCCATGGC.

This clone was seen many times. The read ends 3 residues early relative to the CDR3; the germline J gene fills the gap. The chain has TRBV2 and TRBJ2-4; D may be TRBD1 (7 bases). From germline, CDR1 is SNHLY and CDR2 FYNNEI. The germline V and J ends were trimmed by 8 bases and 0 bases, with 14 bases remaining between them. The CDR3 sequence is 15 residues long. CDR3 DNA (partial): TGTGCCAGCTGGAGGGACAGCCGAGCCAAAAACATT. Translating it yields CASWRDSRAKNI. From start to end, the CDR3 is CASWRDSRAKNIQYF.